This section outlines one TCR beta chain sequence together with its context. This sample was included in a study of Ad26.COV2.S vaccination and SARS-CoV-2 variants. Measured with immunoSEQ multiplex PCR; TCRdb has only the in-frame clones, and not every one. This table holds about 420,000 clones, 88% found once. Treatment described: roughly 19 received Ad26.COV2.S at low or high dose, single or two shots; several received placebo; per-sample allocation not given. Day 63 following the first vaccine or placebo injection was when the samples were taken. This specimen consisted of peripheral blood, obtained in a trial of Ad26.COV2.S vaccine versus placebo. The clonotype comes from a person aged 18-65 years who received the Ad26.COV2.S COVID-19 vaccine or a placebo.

The CDR3 DNA reads as TGTGCCAGTAGTATAGCGGCAGGCCGAGGCACCTATGGCTACACCTTC. Residues: CASSIAAGRGTYGYTF. The gene calls are TRBV19 and TRBJ1-2; unclear D gene. Deletions cut 1 base from V and 4 bases from J, with 16 bases between. There are 16 residues in the CDR3. The V gene's germline CDR1 is LNHDA and CDR2 SQIVND (reference sequence).